Shown below are 8 T cell receptor beta chains from a single sample sequenced in a study of cytomegalovirus exposure and HLA in healthy donors. Primers included in the PCR were 60 Vbeta and 13 Jbeta primers. Clones were read by immunoSEQ multiplex PCR, and TCRdb kept only the in-frame ones, dropping some. The sample has approximately 160,000 clones; 81% are singletons. The sequencing input was PBMCs. The receptors shown here come from a man in his fifties in good health and CMV-seropositive.

V gene TRBV19 combines with J gene TRBJ2-5; a weak D match, TRBD1 (5 bases). The CDR3 length is 15 residues. Germline CDR1 is LNHDA and CDR2 is SQIVND (reference sequence). The V and J ends lost 5 bases and 2 bases respectively, with 15 bases between them. For the CDR3, the DNA is TGTGCCAGTAGTCCCGACAGTGTATTACAAGAGACCCAGTACTTC. This sequence encodes CASSPDSVLQETQYF.

The J gene is TRBJ2-7, the V gene TRBV6-5; a weak D match, TRBD2 (6 bases). Germline V gene lookup returns CDR1 MNHEY and CDR2 SVGAGI. The CDR3 extends over 15 amino acids. V lost 2 bases and J lost 0, with 11 bases in between. In DNA form, the CDR3 reads TGTGCCAGCAGTTACGGGACTCCTCCCTCCTACGAGCAGTACTTC. This translates into CASSYGTPPSYEQYF.

This clone was observed a single time. The V gene is TRBV6-1, the J gene TRBJ2-7, with TRBD1 as a possible D gene (5 bases). CDR1 MNHNS and CDR2 SASEGT come from the germline V gene. The V and J ends lost 5 bases and 3 bases respectively, with 17 bases between them. This CDR3 spans 15 amino acids. The CDR3 nucleotides read TGTGCCAGCAGTCTTAGGACAACGTCTTACTACGAGCAGTACTTC. This sequence encodes CASSLRTTSYYEQYF.

Regarding this clone: Different DNA sequences within this sample yield the same CDR3. The chain joins TRBV7-2 to TRBJ2-5; the match to TRBD2 covers 10 bases. The CDR3 spans 15 residues. J lost 4 bases, V lost 3 bases, and 5 bases had no gene match. Germline assignment: CDR1 SGHTA and CDR2 FQGNSA. Written as DNA, the CDR3 is TGTGCCAGCAGCTTCCAGCGGGGGGGAGGAGAGACCCAGTACTTC. Its protein is CASSFQRGGGETQYF. Full variable domain (outside the CDR3, taken from reference TRBV7-2 and TRBJ2-5): GAGVSQSPSNKVTEKGKDVELRCDPISGHTALYWYRQSLGQGLEFLIYFQGNSAPDKSGLPSDRFSAERTGGSVSTLTIQRTQQEDSAVYLCASSFQRGGGETQYFGPGTRLLVL.

V is TRBV5-1 and J is TRBJ2-5; 11 positions match TRBD1. The CDR3 runs 14 residues. Germline assignment: CDR1 SGHRS and CDR2 YFSETQ. The J segment lost 5 bases and the V segment lost 7 bases, leaving 7 bases of the junction unmatched. The CDR3 protein is CASLSGTGGETQYF. CDR3 nucleotide sequence: TGCGCCAGCCTTTCCGGGACAGGGGGGGAGACCCAGTACTTC.

This chain uses TRBV20-1 with TRBJ1-2, with no clear D. Germline assignment: CDR1 DFQATT and CDR2 SNEGSKA (reference sequence). This CDR3 contains 11 residues. The CDR3 sequence: CNGVGNYGYTF. In nucleotides, the CDR3 is TGCAACGGGGTGGGGAACTATGGCTACACCTTC.

The rearrangement joins TRBV6-6 to TRBJ2-7, with 8 bases that match TRBD1. The germline V gene encodes CDR1 MNHNY and CDR2 SVGAGI (reference sequence). Trimming took 6 bases from V and 0 from J; bases not matched to a gene: 4. This CDR3 is 14 amino acids long. The CDR3 DNA follows: TGTGCCAGCAGCGCTGGGACAGGCTCCTACGAGCAGTACTTC. Residues: CASSAGTGSYEQYF.

This chain joins TRBV7-6 and TRBJ2-7; 7 nucleotides line up with TRBD1. Germline loops: CDR1 SGHVS, CDR2 FNYEAQ. This CDR3 comprises 15 residues. V lost 5 bases, J lost 0 bases, and 7 bases stayed unmatched. The CDR3 reads CASSTTGVNSYEQYF. DNA of the CDR3: TGTGCCAGCAGCACAACAGGGGTGAACTCCTACGAGCAGTACTTC.